This T cell receptor (beta chain) was retrieved from a study of OX40 agonist ivuxolimab in advanced cancers. The assay was immunoSEQ multiplex PCR, and TCRdb's table has in-frame clones only and misses some. The profile shows 65,000 to 80,000 clones, about nine tenths of them singletons. Worth noting for this clone: Its antigen remains unknown.

The study, taken as a whole, reports: Averaging showed that CD8+ T cells had more expanded clones than CD4+ did. Researchers did not establish what antigens the expanded peripheral T cells target.

The germline gives CDR1 KGHSH, CDR2 LQKENI. V lost 0 bases, J lost 4 bases, and 9 bases lay in between. The CDR3 has 14 amino acids. The receptor's source is an adult with an advanced solid tumor such as melanoma, head and neck, liver or kidney cancer. This chain connects TRBV18 to TRBJ2-5; either TRBD1 or TRBD2 may supply D (5 bases each). The source material was CD4+ or CD8+ T cells sorted from blood, sampled in a trial of the OX40 agonist ivuxolimab. The CDR3 protein is CASSPPGTSETQYF. For the CDR3, the DNA is TGTGCCAGCTCACCACCCGGGACGTCAGAGACCCAGTACTTC.